The 31 T cell receptor beta chains presented below share a single source sample, sequenced in a study of T cells expressing NK-cell markers. With the 5' RACE reads reprocessed, TCRdb shows one record per CDR3 protein and no DNA. The sample is made up of a few hundred thousand distinct CDR3 sequences, and the top ten hold roughly 5.2% of it. Sequencing input: blood T cells: a sorted CD56 or NKG2C T cell subset, CD4+ or CD8+ T cells, or bulk PBMC T cells (not recorded which). The receptors shown here come from a man between 18 and 69 years old in good health.

The chain employs TRBV5-1 and TRBJ2-7; as DNA is missing, the TRBD1 call by TCRdb cannot be tested. Germline lookup yields CDR1 SGHRS and CDR2 YFSETQ. The length of the CDR3 is 14 residues. This chain's CDR3 is CASSPSGRGYEQYF.

This chain links TRBV12-3 or TRBV12-4 with TRBJ2-2; TCRdb designates TRBD1, a call that cannot be tested without DNA. The CDR3 has 16 amino acids. The CDR3 here is CASIWAGNLNTGELFF.

The V call is TRBV5-5, the J call TRBJ2-1; TCRdb selects TRBD1, and the lack of DNA leaves this call unchecked. The CDR3 runs to 17 residues. Germline CDR1 and CDR2: SGHKS and YYEKEE (reference sequence). CDR3 region: CASTNPRAGIPYNEQFF.

This chain joins TRBV7-8 and TRBJ2-2; TCRdb's assignment of TRBD1 cannot be checked, as there is no DNA. Germline V gene data show CDR1 as SGHVS and CDR2 as FQNEAQ. This CDR3 has 18 amino acids. CDR3: CASSNRDSVTLNTGELFF.

This chain connects TRBV9 to TRBJ2-1; TCRdb's D call of TRBD1 is untestable without DNA. There are 17 residues in the CDR3. Germline V gives CDR1 SGDLS, CDR2 YYNGEE. The chain's CDR3 is CASSIGGGSPSYNEQFF.

V and J are TRBV7-2 and TRBJ2-1; absent DNA, TCRdb's TRBD2 call cannot be checked. Germline CDR1 reads SGHTA; CDR2 reads FQGNSA. This CDR3 region has 16 residues. The CDR3: CASSLAWLAGYNEQFF. Full variable domain (remainder filled in from reference TRBV7-2 and TRBJ2-1): GAGVSQSPSNKVTEKGKDVELRCDPISGHTALYWYRQSLGQGLEFLIYFQGNSAPDKSGLPSDRFSAERTGGSVSTLTIQRTQQEDSAVYLCASSLAWLAGYNEQFFGPGTRLTVL.

The chain uses TRBV5-1 and TRBJ2-5. CDR1 and CDR2 (germline): SGHRS, YFSETQ. This CDR3 spans 17 amino acids. This CDR3 reads CASSWSKTDNNQETQYF.

The chain has TRBV20-1 and TRBJ2-5; TCRdb reports TRBD2, a call that lacks DNA to check it against. This CDR3 spans 15 amino acids. Germline V CDR1 and CDR2: DFQATT, SNEGSKA (reference sequence). CDR3 amino acids: CSASPSGGAFETQYF.

The rearrangement uses TRBV7-8 and TRBJ2-1; TCRdb's D gene call, TRBD2, goes unchecked for lack of DNA. Germline V gene sequence: CDR1 SGHVS, CDR2 FQNEAQ. The CDR3 contains 17 residues. This CDR3 is CASSLVGTSGAYNEQFF.

The CDR3 is CASSLEGTGGVEAFF. This rearrangement joins TRBV12-3 or TRBV12-4 to TRBJ1-1; TCRdb's D gene call, TRBD1, goes unchecked for lack of DNA. The CDR3 extends over 15 amino acids.

This sequence joins TRBV11-2 and TRBJ2-1; TCRdb's assignment of TRBD2 cannot be checked, as there is no DNA. The germline V gene has CDR1 SGHAT and CDR2 FQNNGV. The CDR3 sequence is 17 residues long. This CDR3 is CASSSRGEGGSYNEQFF.

The chain carries TRBV20-1 and TRBJ1-5; checking the TCRdb D call of TRBD1 is not possible without DNA. Per the germline V gene, CDR1 is DFQATT and CDR2 is SNEGSKA (reference sequence). CDR3 length: 15 amino acids. CDR3 amino acids: CSARGGARSNQPQHF.

The chain recombines TRBV19 with TRBJ2-1. Germline V gene data show CDR1 as LNHDA and CDR2 as SQIVND (reference sequence). There are 13 residues in the CDR3. CDR3 sequence reads: CASSDGLRIEQFF.

This sequence joins TRBV7-2 and TRBJ2-7; the TCRdb D gene call, TRBD1, has no DNA to confirm it. CDR3 length: 16 residues. Germline lookup yields CDR1 SGHTA and CDR2 FQGNSA. The CDR3 reads CASSLGTTGPGYEQYF.

The chain links TRBV5-8 to TRBJ2-1; lacking DNA, the TRBD1 call made by TCRdb goes unchecked. This CDR3 has 15 amino acids. The germline V gene has CDR1 SGHTS and CDR2 YDEGEE. The CDR3: CASSFFRTGRGEQFF.

V gene TRBV5-6 combines with J gene TRBJ2-5. The germline V gene has CDR1 SGHDT and CDR2 YYEEEE. The CDR3 is made up of 12 amino acids. The CDR3: CASSLNLGTQYF. The whole variable domain, remainder taken from reference TRBV5-6 and TRBJ2-5, is DAGVTQSPTHLIKTRGQQVTLRCSPKSGHDTVSWYQQALGQGPQFIFQYYEEEERQRGNFPDRFSGHQFPNYSSELNVNALLLGDSALYLCASSLNLGTQYFGPGTRLLVL.

The chain carries TRBV28 and TRBJ2-3; TCRdb outputs TRBD1, but without DNA this stays unchecked. This CDR3 region has 16 residues. Germline assignment: CDR1 MDHEN and CDR2 SYDVKM. The CDR3 loop reads CASSSWIQGAKDTQYF. Based on the CDR3 plus reference TRBV28 and TRBJ2-3, the full variable domain is DVKVTQSSRYLVKRTGEKVFLECVQDMDHENMFWYRQDPGLGLRLIYFSYDVKMKEKGDIPEGYSVSREKKERFSLILESASTNQTSMYLCASSSWIQGAKDTQYFGPGTRLTVL.

The genes are TRBV6-1 and TRBJ1-5; TCRdb names TRBD1, which stays unverified in the absence of DNA. The germline V gene has CDR1 MNHNS and CDR2 SASEGT. The CDR3 has 14 amino acids. The CDR3: CASNPYRGNQPQHF.

The V call is TRBV29-1, the J call TRBJ2-2; the TCRdb call, TRBD1, lacks DNA for checking. This CDR3 comprises 15 residues. Per germline, CDR1 SQVTM and CDR2 ANQGSEA. CDR3 amino acids: CSVARDRAITGELFF.

The chain couples TRBV11-1 to TRBJ2-5; TCRdb selects TRBD2, and the lack of DNA leaves this call unchecked. CDR1 is SGHAT, CDR2 FQDESV, per germline (reference sequence). The CDR3 sequence is 16 residues long. The chain's CDR3 is CASSLSPSGGQETQYF.

This chain uses TRBV10-2 with TRBJ2-7; TCRdb outputs TRBD2, but without DNA this stays unchecked. Germline V gives CDR1 WSHSY, CDR2 SAAADI. The CDR3 sequence is 14 residues long. CDR3 region: CASRDAGGRDEQYF.

The V and J genes are TRBV10-3 and TRBJ2-5; with no DNA, the TCRdb D assignment of TRBD2 cannot be verified. The CDR3 spans 16 residues. The germline V gene encodes CDR1 ENHRY and CDR2 SYGVKD. The CDR3 loop is CAISIGTSGNQETQYF.

The chain links TRBV5-1 to TRBJ2-3; the D call from TCRdb, TRBD1, cannot be confirmed without DNA. Germline V lookup: CDR1 SGHRS, CDR2 YFSETQ. CDR3 length: 16 residues. This CDR3 is CASSLRTGSITDTQYF.

This chain uses TRBV6-6 with TRBJ2-5; with no DNA, the TCRdb D assignment of TRBD1 cannot be verified. Germline V gene data show CDR1 as MNHNY and CDR2 as SVGAGI (reference sequence). The CDR3 spans 13 residues. CDR3 amino acids: CASSEGSRETQYF.

The gene calls are TRBV7-8 and TRBJ2-7; TCRdb indicates TRBD1, and absent DNA this call remains unverified. CDR1 and CDR2 (germline): SGHVS, FQNEAQ. The CDR3 loop spans 14 amino acids. The CDR3 sequence: CASSFGGQEYEQYF.

The chain links TRBV18 to TRBJ1-5. There are 13 residues in the CDR3. Germline V gene data show CDR1 as KGHSH and CDR2 as LQKENI. CDR3 in amino acids: CASSPDWNKPQHF. The full variable domain, in which reference TRBV18 and TRBJ1-5 provide the parts outside the CDR3, is NAGVMQNPRHLVRRRGQEARLRCSPMKGHSHVYWYRQLPEEGLKFMVYLQKENIIDESGMPKERFSAEFPKEGPSILRIQQVVRGDSAAYFCASSPDWNKPQHFGDGTRLSIL.

The chain has TRBV3-1 and TRBJ1-2; there is no DNA to check the TCRdb D call of TRBD1. The CDR3 extends over 15 amino acids. Germline V gene sequence: CDR1 LGHDT, CDR2 YNNKEL (reference sequence). The CDR3 loop reads CASSQDTSGGYGYTF.

The gene calls are TRBV7-2 and TRBJ2-3; TCRdb's D call of TRBD2 is untestable without DNA. There are 14 residues in the CDR3. The V gene's germline CDR1 is SGHTA and CDR2 FQGNSA. The CDR3 here is CASSLEAGGNTQYF. Supplemented by reference TRBV7-2 and TRBJ2-3, the full variable domain reads GAGVSQSPSNKVTEKGKDVELRCDPISGHTALYWYRQSLGQGLEFLIYFQGNSAPDKSGLPSDRFSAERTGGSVSTLTIQRTQQEDSAVYLCASSLEAGGNTQYFGPGTRLTVL.

The chain joins TRBV11-2 to TRBJ1-4. CDR1 and CDR2 (germline): SGHAT, FQNNGV. This CDR3 contains 15 residues. The CDR3 here is CASSSMTPRREKLFF.

This rearrangement joins TRBV7-9 to TRBJ2-3. The germline CDR1 and CDR2 sequences are SEHNR and FQNEAQ (reference sequence). The CDR3 is made up of 14 amino acids. CDR3 amino acids: CASGARRNTDTQYF. The full variable domain, rest sourced from reference TRBV7-9 and TRBJ2-3, is DTGVSQNPRHKITKRGQNVTFRCDPISEHNRLYWYRQTLGQGPEFLTYFQNEAQLEKSRLLSDRFSAERPKGSFSTLEIQRTEQGDSAMYLCASGARRNTDTQYFGPGTRLTVL.

The V call is TRBV30, the J call TRBJ1-2. The CDR3 contains 11 residues. Germline CDR1 and CDR2: GTSNPN and SVGIG (reference sequence). The CDR3 reads CAWSGNYGYTF.